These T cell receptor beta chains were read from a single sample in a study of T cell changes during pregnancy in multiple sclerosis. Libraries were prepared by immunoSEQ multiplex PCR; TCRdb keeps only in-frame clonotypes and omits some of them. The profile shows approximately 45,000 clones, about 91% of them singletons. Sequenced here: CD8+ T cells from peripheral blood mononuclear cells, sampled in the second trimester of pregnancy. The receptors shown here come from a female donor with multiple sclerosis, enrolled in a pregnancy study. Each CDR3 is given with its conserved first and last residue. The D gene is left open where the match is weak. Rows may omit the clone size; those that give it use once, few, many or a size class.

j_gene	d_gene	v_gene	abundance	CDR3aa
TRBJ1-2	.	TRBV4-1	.	CASSSGVYGYTF
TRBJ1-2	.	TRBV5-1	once	CASTETTAYGYTF
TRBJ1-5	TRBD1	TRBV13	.	CASSSGQGDQPQHF
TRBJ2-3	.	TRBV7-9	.	CASSFQGRTDTQYF
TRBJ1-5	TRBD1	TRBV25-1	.	CASQRIWSRGHNQPQHF
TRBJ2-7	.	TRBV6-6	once	CASRSGAYEQYF
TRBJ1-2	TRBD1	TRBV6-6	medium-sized	CASSYPGQENGYTF
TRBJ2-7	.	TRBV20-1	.	CSARVGFEQYF
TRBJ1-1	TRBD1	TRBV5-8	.	CASSDTGAIEAFF
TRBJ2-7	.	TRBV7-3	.	CASSLSPGGEYEQYF
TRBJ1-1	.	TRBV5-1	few	CASSLGRLTEAFF
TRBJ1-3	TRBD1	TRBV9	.	CASSVLTGATGNTIYF
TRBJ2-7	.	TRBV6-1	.	CASSEYRTAYEQYF
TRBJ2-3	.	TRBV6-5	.	CASTGGPDTQYF